This is a list of T cell receptor beta chains from one sample in a study of blood T cell repertoires in COVID-19. Produced via immunoSEQ multiplex PCR; TCRdb's table is partial and in-frame only. The repertoire holds about 53,000 clones, with roughly 90% as singletons. The sample comprised peripheral blood. All receptors come from an elderly man with acute or convalescent COVID-19. CDR3s include the opening cysteine and the closing phenylalanine or tryptophan. The D gene is left open where the match is weak. Clone sizes are given selectively: once, few, many, or a class where the clone is expanded.

V gene	D gene	clone size	J gene	CDR3 DNA	CDR3 protein
TRBV5-1	TRBD2	NA	TRBJ2-5	TGCGCCAGCAGCCTCGGACTAGCGGGGGGTTATGAGACCCAGTACTTC	CASSLGLAGGYETQYF
TRBV5-1	TRBD1	NA	TRBJ1-2	TGCGCCAGCAGCTTGGCCGGACAGGGGGCGTATGGCTACACCTTC	CASSLAGQGAYGYTF
TRBV18	TRBD1	NA	TRBJ1-6	TGTGCCAGCTCAACAACTCACTACTCAGCGACAGGGGGCGCAAGTAATTCACCCCTCCACTTT	CASSTTHYSATGGASNSPLHF
TRBV7-2	NA	NA	TRBJ2-5	TGTGCCAGCAGCTTATATCATGTGGGTGGGGGGGCAGGTCAAGAGACCCAGTACTTC	CASSLYHVGGGAGQETQYF
TRBV4-2	TRBD1	NA	TRBJ1-2	TGTGCCAGCAGCCAAGGGGACAGGGATGGCTACACCTTC	CASSQGDRDGYTF
TRBV5-1	TRBD2	NA	TRBJ2-7	TGCGCCAGCAGTTTTCCCTCAGCGGGGGGCTCCCCCTACGAGCAGTACTTC	CASSFPSAGGSPYEQYF
TRBV19	TRBD1	NA	TRBJ1-5	TGTGCCAGTAGTATAGAGGGCAGGGGGGATAATCAGCCCCAGCATTTT	CASSIEGRGDNQPQHF
TRBV5-4	TRBD2	NA	TRBJ2-2	TGTGCCAGCAGCGCCGGACTAGCGGGGGATCACACCGGGGAGCTGTTTTTT	CASSAGLAGDHTGELFF
TRBV6-6	TRBD2	NA	TRBJ2-1	TGTGCCAGCAGTTCCAGCGGGGGGGCCTATGAGCAGTTCTTC	CASSSSGGAYEQFF
TRBV5-1	NA	NA	TRBJ2-6	TGCGCCAGCAGCTTCCCAAACTCTGGGGCCAACGTCCTGACTTTC	CASSFPNSGANVLTF
TRBV19	TRBD1	NA	TRBJ1-5	TGTGCCAGTATGCCCCCGTTGGGACAGAACTATCAGCCCCAGCATTTT	CASMPPLGQNYQPQHF
TRBV10-1	NA	NA	TRBJ2-7	TGCGCCAGCAGTGGGGGCCCACCCAGGGTATCCAACGAGCAGTACTTC	CASSGGPPRVSNEQYF
TRBV7-6	NA	NA	TRBJ2-7	TGTGCCAGCAGAACAGACTACGAGCAGTACTTC	CASRTDYEQYF
TRBV6-1	NA	once	TRBJ2-5	TGTGCCAGCAGTGACAGGGTAAGAGAGACCCAGTACTTC	CASSDRVRETQYF
TRBV7-2	TRBD1	NA	TRBJ2-2	TGTGCCAGCACCGAACAGGGGAACCCCGGGGAGCTGTTTTTT	CASTEQGNPGELFF
TRBV3-1/TRBV3-2	TRBD2	NA	TRBJ2-5	TGTGCCAGCAGGAGGGGGACTAGCGGGGGCGGAGAGACCCAGTACTTC	CASRRGTSGGGETQYF
TRBV6-1	TRBD1	NA	TRBJ1-1	TGTGCCAGCAGTGTACGGGACAGGGTCGTAGGTCTAGATGAAGCTTTCTTT	CASSVRDRVVGLDEAFF
TRBV7-9	NA	NA	TRBJ2-5	TGTGCCAGCAGCTTAGGAGCGGCGGGAGAGACCCAGTACTTC	CASSLGAAGETQYF
TRBV6-5	TRBD1	NA	TRBJ2-7	TGTGCCAGCAGTCGCCCGGGACAGTCTTCCTACGAGCAGTACTTC	CASSRPGQSSYEQYF
TRBV19	TRBD1	NA	TRBJ2-1	TGTGCCAGTTTCTCCGGGACAGGTTACAATGAGCAGTTCTTC	CASFSGTGYNEQFF
TRBV6-1	TRBD1	NA	TRBJ1-6	TGTGCCAGCAGTGACCGACAGGGTGGTAATTCACCCCTCCACTTT	CASSDRQGGNSPLHF
TRBV7-6	NA	NA	TRBJ2-1	TGTGCCAGCAGCCCGGAGCCATACAATGAGCAGTTCTTC	CASSPEPYNEQFF
TRBV7-2	TRBD1	NA	TRBJ1-5	TGTGCCAGCAGCTTCGACAGGGATCAGCCCCAGCATTTT	CASSFDRDQPQHF
TRBV10-3	NA	NA	TRBJ1-3	TGTGCCATCAGTGAGTCGCCGGGAGCCTCTGGAAACACCATATATTTT	CAISESPGASGNTIYF
TRBV2	NA	NA	TRBJ1-1	TGTGCCAGCAGTGTTGAGGGCGGGAGGTCTGAAGCTTTCTTT	CASSVEGGRSEAFF
TRBV13	NA	NA	TRBJ2-5	TGTGCCAGCAGCTTAGGTCTACAAGAGACCCAGTACTTC	CASSLGLQETQYF
TRBV19	NA	NA	TRBJ2-5	TGTGCCAGTAGTCCGTGGGTAGCTTTCCAAGAGACCCAGTACTTC	CASSPWVAFQETQYF
TRBV4-1	TRBD1	NA	TRBJ1-2	TGCGCCAGCAGCCAAGCCGACAGGGTTGGAAACTATGGCTACACCTTC	CASSQADRVGNYGYTF
TRBV5-6	NA	NA	TRBJ2-7	TGTGCCAGCAGCTTGTCCGGGGTAGGCCACGAGCAGTACTTC	CASSLSGVGHEQYF
TRBV7-6	NA	NA	TRBJ2-3	TGTGCCAGCAGCTTAGCGGGGGGAATCACAGATACGCAGTATTTT	CASSLAGGITDTQYF
TRBV4-3	NA	NA	TRBJ1-1	TGCGCCAGCAGCCGTGCGACAAGCATGAACACTGAAGCTTTCTTT	CASSRATSMNTEAFF
TRBV6-5	NA	once	TRBJ1-6	TGTGCCAGCAGTTACTTCGGGCAGACTACTAATTCACCCCTCCACTTT	CASSYFGQTTNSPLHF
TRBV13	TRBD2	NA	TRBJ2-2	TGTGCCAGCAGCCGCCTTCTCTCTAGCGGGGGGGCAAGCACCGGGGAGCTGTTTTTT	CASSRLLSSGGASTGELFF
TRBV28	NA	NA	TRBJ1-1	TGTGCCAGCAGTTCCCAGATTACTGAAGCTTTCTTT	CASSSQITEAFF
TRBV5-1	TRBD1	NA	TRBJ2-7	TGCGCCAGCAGCTTGTCCTCGGAGGGGGACAGGGGCTTC	CASSLSSEGDRGF
TRBV5-1	NA	NA	TRBJ1-5	TGCGCCAGCAGCTTGCAGGGACTTAGCAATCAGCCCCAGCATTTT	CASSLQGLSNQPQHF
TRBV27	TRBD1	NA	TRBJ2-7	TGTGCCAGCAGTTCGCCCGGGACAGGGACCTACGAGCAGTACTTC	CASSSPGTGTYEQYF
TRBV18	NA	NA	TRBJ2-5	TGTGCCAGCTGTCTAACAGCCCAAGAGACCCAGTACTTC	CASCLTAQETQYF
TRBV5-1	NA	NA	TRBJ2-2	TGCGCCAGCAGCTTGGGACTAGTGGATACCGGGGAGCTGTTTTTT	CASSLGLVDTGELFF
TRBV5-6	NA	NA	TRBJ2-6	TGTGCCAGCAGCTTGTACCAGACTGGGGCCAACGTCCTGACTTTC	CASSLYQTGANVLTF
TRBV19	TRBD1	NA	TRBJ2-1	TGTGCCAGCAGTATAGGAGACAGGGACAGTAATGAGCAGTTCTTC	CASSIGDRDSNEQFF
TRBV9	TRBD1	NA	TRBJ1-4	TGTGCCACCGGTCGGACAGGGGCGACTAATGAAAAACTGTTTTTT	CATGRTGATNEKLFF
TRBV10-3	NA	NA	TRBJ1-5	TGTGCCATAAAGGACAGCCATAGCAATCAGCCCCAGCATTTT	CAIKDSHSNQPQHF
TRBV10-2	TRBD2	few	TRBJ2-7	TGCGCCAGCAGTGAGTACCCGGGACTAGCGGGCGCCGAGCAGTACTTC	CASSEYPGLAGAEQYF
TRBV13	TRBD1	NA	TRBJ1-6	TGTGCCAGCAGCTTAGAGGGGGCCCAAGGTTCACCCCTCCACTTT	CASSLEGAQGSPLHF
TRBV19	NA	NA	TRBJ1-4	TGTGCCAGTAGCGACTCCAGGGGTCTCGAAAAACTGTTTTTT	CASSDSRGLEKLFF
TRBV5-1	TRBD1	NA	TRBJ1-2	TGCGCCAGCAGCGCGTATGGGGGGGACAGGGACGGCTACACCTTC	CASSAYGGDRDGYTF
TRBV6-4	NA	once	TRBJ2-1	TGTGCCAGCAGTGACTCACCGTGGGGACTGCGGGATGAGCAGTTCTTC	CASSDSPWGLRDEQFF
TRBV4-1	NA	few	TRBJ2-2	TGCGCCAGCAGCCAAGGATGGTTCGGGACCGGGGAGCTGTTTTTT	CASSQGWFGTGELFF
TRBV7-9	NA	NA	TRBJ2-1	TGTGCCAGCAGCTCAGGAGGGAACCGTTACAATGAGCAGTTCTTC	CASSSGGNRYNEQFF
TRBV7-2	TRBD2	NA	TRBJ2-3	TGTGCCAGCAGCCTCACCGGACTAGCGTTGGCAGATACGCAGTATTTT	CASSLTGLALADTQYF
TRBV18	NA	NA	TRBJ1-2	TGTGCCAGCTCCACCGATCGGGGAGGCGATGGCTACACCTTC	CASSTDRGGDGYTF
TRBV25-1	NA	NA	TRBJ1-6	TGTGCCAGCAGTGACAGGGCCCCCTATAATTCACCCCTCCACTTT	CASSDRAPYNSPLHF